This T cell receptor (beta chain) emerged from a study of vaccination and CD4 T cells after COVID-19. As for the study in general: Blood was drawn a median around 70 days post second dose, range 14 to 241. Some control cultures received a CEFX pool, which served as the positive control. Others received an HIV-1 Nef pool or no peptide. Overlapping SARS-CoV-2, HCoV-NL63, HCoV-OC43 and HCoV-229E spike peptides stimulated the cells. Findings of the study overall: Median SARS-CoV-2-reactive clonotype numbers went from roughly 22 to 38; this increase was not significant.

A single count supports this clonotype. Antigen unknown. CDR1 DFQATT and CDR2 SNEGSKA come from the germline V gene (reference sequence). Trimming cost V 0 bases and J 4 bases, with 15 bases left between them. The CDR3 totals 15 residues. The treatment is: roughly nine-day PBMC culture with coronavirus spike peptide pools or control peptides (ViraFEST assay). The Oncomine TCR Beta short-read assay was applied to DNA of cultured CD4+ T cells. TCRdb redid the calling of the PCR reads with MiXCR, one entry per CDR3 protein. Of some 11,000 distinct CDR3 sequences in the sample, around 66% were seen once. The V gene is TRBV20-1, the J gene TRBJ1-1; D call uncertain. The sample comprised CD4+ T cells from blood, cultured in vitro. The sequence was obtained from a human donor who had recovered from COVID-19. The CDR3 reads CSARDWRRVGTEAFF. For the CDR3, the DNA is TGCAGTGCTAGAGATTGGCGGCGGGTGGGCACTGAAGCTTTCTTT.